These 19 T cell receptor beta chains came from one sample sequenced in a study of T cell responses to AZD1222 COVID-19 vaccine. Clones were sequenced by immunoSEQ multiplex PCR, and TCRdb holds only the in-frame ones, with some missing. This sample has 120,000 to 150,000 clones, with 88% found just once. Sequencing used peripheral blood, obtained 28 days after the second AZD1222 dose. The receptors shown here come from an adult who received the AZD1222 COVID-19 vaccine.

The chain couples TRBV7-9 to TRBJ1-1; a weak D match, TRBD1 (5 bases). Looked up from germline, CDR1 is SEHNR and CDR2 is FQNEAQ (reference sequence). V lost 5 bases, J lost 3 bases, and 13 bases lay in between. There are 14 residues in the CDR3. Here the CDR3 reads CASSPRKTDTEAFF. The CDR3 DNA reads TGTGCCAGCAGCCCGAGGAAGACAGACACTGAAGCTTTCTTT.

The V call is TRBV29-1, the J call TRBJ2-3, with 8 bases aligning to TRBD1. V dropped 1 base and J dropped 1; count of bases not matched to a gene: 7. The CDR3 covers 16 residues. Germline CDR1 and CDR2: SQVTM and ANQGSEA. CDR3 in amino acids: CSVEGGTGGGTDTQYF. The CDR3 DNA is TGCAGCGTTGAAGGCGGGACAGGAGGGGGCACAGATACGCAGTATTTT.

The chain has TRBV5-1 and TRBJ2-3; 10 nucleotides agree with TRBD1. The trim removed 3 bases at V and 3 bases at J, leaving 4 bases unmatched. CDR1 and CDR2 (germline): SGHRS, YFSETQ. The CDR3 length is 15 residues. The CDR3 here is CASSSGQGVTDTQYF. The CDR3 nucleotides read TGCGCCAGCAGCTCCGGACAGGGGGTAACAGATACGCAGTATTTT.

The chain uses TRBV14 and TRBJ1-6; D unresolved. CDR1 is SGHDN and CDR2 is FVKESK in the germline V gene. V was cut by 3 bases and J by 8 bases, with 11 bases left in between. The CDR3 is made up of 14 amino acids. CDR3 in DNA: TGTGCCAGCAGCCAGGAATTGGGGTATTCACCCCTCCACTTT. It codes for CASSQELGYSPLHF.

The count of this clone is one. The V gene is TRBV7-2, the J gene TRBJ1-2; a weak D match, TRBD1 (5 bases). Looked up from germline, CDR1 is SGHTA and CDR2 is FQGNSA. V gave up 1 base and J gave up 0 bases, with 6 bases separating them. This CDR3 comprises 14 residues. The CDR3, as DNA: TGTGCCAGCAGCTTAGGACAGACTAACTATGGCTACACCTTC. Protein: CASSLGQTNYGYTF.

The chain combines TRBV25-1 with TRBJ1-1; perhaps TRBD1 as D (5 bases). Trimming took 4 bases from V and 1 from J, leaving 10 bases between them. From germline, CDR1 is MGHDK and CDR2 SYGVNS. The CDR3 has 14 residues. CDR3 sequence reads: CASSVSGKNTEAFF. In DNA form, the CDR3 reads TGTGCCAGCAGTGTATCAGGGAAGAACACTGAAGCTTTCTTT.

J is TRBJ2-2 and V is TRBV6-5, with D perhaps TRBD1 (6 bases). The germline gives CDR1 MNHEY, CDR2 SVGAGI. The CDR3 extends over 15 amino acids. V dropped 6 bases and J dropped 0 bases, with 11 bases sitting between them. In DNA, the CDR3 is TGTGCCAGCAGACGGGACACGACGAACACCGGGGAGCTGTTTTTT. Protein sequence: CASRRDTTNTGELFF.

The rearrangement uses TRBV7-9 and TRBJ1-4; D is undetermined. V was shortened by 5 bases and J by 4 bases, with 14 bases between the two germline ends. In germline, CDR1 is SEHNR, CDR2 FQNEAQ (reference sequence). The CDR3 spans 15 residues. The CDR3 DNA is TGTGCCAGCAGCCTTAAGGGAAGCTTTAATGAAAAACTGTTTTTT. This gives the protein CASSLKGSFNEKLFF.

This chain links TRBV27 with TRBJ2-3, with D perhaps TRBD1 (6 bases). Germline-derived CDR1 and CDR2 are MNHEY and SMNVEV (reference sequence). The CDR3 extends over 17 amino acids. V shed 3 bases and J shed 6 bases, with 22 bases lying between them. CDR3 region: CASSFHTRQVATDTQYF. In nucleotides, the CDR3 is TGTGCCAGCAGTTTTCACACGCGACAGGTGGCAACGGATACGCAGTATTTT.

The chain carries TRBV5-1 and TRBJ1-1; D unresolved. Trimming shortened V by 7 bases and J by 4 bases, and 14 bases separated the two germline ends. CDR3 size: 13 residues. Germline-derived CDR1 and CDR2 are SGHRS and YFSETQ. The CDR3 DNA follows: TGCGCCAGCCTCGACCCTGGGATCACTGAAGCTTTCTTT. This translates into CASLDPGITEAFF.

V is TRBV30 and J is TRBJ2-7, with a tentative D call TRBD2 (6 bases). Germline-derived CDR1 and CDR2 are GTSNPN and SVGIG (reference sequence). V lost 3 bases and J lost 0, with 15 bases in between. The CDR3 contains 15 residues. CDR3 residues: CAWSPKGRSSYEQYF. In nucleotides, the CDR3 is TGTGCCTGGAGCCCTAAAGGGAGGTCCTCCTACGAGCAGTACTTC. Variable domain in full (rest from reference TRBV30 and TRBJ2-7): SQTIHQWPATLVQPVGSPLSLECTVEGTSNPNLYWYRQAAGRGLQLLFYSVGIGQISSEVPQNLSASRPQDRQFILSSKKLLLSDSGFYLCAWSPKGRSSYEQYFGPGTRLTVT.

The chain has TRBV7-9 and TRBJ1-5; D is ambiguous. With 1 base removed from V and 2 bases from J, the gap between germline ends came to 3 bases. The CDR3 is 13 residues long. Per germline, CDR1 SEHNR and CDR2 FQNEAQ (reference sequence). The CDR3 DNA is TGTGCCAGCAGCTTAGGCCGCAATCAGCCCCAGCATTTT. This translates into CASSLGRNQPQHF.

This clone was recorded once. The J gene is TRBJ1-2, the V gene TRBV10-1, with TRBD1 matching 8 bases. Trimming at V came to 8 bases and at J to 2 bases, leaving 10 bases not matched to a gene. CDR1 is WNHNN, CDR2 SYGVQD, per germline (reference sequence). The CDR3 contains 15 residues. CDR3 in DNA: TGCGCCAGCCGGACAGGGACCTTAGGGAACTATGGCTACACCTTC. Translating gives CASRTGTLGNYGYTF.

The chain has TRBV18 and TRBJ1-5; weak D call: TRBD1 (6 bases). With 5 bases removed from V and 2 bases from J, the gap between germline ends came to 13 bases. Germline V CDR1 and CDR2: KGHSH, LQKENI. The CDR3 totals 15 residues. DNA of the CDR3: TGTGCCAGCTCATCAAGGGGGGCCGGCAATCAGCCCCAGCATTTT. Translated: CASSSRGAGNQPQHF. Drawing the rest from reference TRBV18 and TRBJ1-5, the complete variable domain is NAGVMQNPRHLVRRRGQEARLRCSPMKGHSHVYWYRQLPEEGLKFMVYLQKENIIDESGMPKERFSAEFPKEGPSILRIQQVVRGDSAAYFCASSSRGAGNQPQHFGDGTRLSIL.

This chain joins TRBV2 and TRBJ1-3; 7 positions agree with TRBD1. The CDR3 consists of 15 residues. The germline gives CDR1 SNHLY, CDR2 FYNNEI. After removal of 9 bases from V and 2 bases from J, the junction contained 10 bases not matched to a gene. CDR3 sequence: CASQQGQRAGNTIYF. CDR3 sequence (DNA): TGTGCCAGTCAACAGGGACAGAGGGCTGGAAACACCATATATTTT.

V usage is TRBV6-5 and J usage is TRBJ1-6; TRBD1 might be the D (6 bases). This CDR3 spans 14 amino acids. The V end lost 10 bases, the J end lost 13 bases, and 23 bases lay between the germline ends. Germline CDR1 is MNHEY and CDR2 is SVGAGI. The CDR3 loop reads CAILMGAGDGPLHF. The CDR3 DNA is TGTGCCATCCTTATGGGGGCGGGAGACGGGCCCCTCCACTTT.

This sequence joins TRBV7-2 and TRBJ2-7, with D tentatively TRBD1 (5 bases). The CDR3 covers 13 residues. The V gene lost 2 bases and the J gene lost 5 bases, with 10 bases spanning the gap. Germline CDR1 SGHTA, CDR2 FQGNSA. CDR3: CASSLLIGDEQYF. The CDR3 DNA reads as TGTGCCAGCAGCTTATTGATAGGGGACGAGCAGTACTTC.

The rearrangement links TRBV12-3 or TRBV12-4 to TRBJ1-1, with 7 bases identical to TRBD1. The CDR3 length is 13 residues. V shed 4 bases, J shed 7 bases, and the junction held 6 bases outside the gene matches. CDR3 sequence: CASSSGQLFEAFF. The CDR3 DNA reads TGTGCCAGCAGTTCGGGACAGCTCTTTGAAGCTTTCTTT.

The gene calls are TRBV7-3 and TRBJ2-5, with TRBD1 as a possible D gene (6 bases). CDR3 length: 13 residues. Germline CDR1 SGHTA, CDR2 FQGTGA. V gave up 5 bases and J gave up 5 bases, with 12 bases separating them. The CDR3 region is CASSPQGPETQYF. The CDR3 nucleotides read TGTGCCAGCAGCCCCCAGGGGCCTGAGACCCAGTACTTC.